Shown below are 31 T cell receptor beta chains from a single sample sequenced in a study of T cell responses to AZD1222 COVID-19 vaccine. Using immunoSEQ multiplex PCR, the repertoire was profiled, and TCRdb retains in-frame clones only, with some absent. This repertoire shows about 79,000 clones, around 80% found once; its top ten account for around 20%. The sample consisted of peripheral blood, taken on day 0 of AZD1222 vaccination. The receptor set was obtained from an adult in good health.

The J gene is TRBJ1-2, the V gene TRBV5-1; D call uncertain. The CDR3 consists of 13 residues. With 9 bases removed from V and 6 bases from J, the gap between germline ends came to 18 bases. CDR1 and CDR2 from the germline V gene are SGHRS and YFSETQ. CDR3 residues: CATKTPGVDGYTF. The CDR3 DNA sequence: TGCGCCACTAAAACCCCTGGGGTTGATGGCTACACCTTC.

The chain is built from TRBV10-3 and TRBJ1-1; D is unresolved. The V gene's germline CDR1 is ENHRY and CDR2 SYGVKD. Trimming took 4 bases from V and 0 from J, leaving 3 bases between them. This CDR3 is 12 amino acids long. CDR3 sequence: CAISGMNTEAFF. In DNA form, the CDR3 reads TGTGCCATCAGTGGCATGAACACTGAAGCTTTCTTT.

This clone occurred many times. This chain uses TRBV25-1 with TRBJ2-2, with D unresolved. The CDR3 spans 11 residues. CDR1 and CDR2 from the germline V gene are MGHDK and SYGVNS. V dropped 7 bases and J dropped 6 bases, with 6 bases sitting between them. Here the CDR3 DNA reads TGTGCCAGCACCAGCGCCGGGGAGCTGTTTTTT. Translated: CASTSAGELFF. The full variable domain, in which reference TRBV25-1 and TRBJ2-2 provide the parts outside the CDR3, is EADIYQTPRYLVIGTGKKITLECSQTMGHDKMYWYQQDPGMELHLIHYSYGVNSTEKGDLSSESTVSRIRTEHFPLTLESARPSHTSQYLCASTSAGELFFGEGSRLTVL.

The chain employs TRBV4-2 and TRBJ2-2; D possibly corresponds to TRBD1 (6 bases). Germline CDR1 is LGHNA and CDR2 is YNFKEQ. V was pared by 0 bases and J by 7 bases, with 15 bases between. CDR3 size: 16 residues. CDR3: CASSQDRPGDFGELFF. The CDR3 DNA reads TGTGCCAGCAGCCAAGATAGGCCAGGGGATTTCGGGGAGCTGTTTTTT.

CDR3 nucleotides: TGTGCCAGAAAAGGGTTGGGACAGCTCCAAGAGACCCAGTACTTC. Protein sequence: CARKGLGQLQETQYF. The rearrangement joins TRBV30 to TRBJ2-5; 7 bases align to TRBD1. CDR3 length equals 15 residues. The germline gives CDR1 GTSNPN, CDR2 SVGIG (reference sequence). With V trimmed by 8 bases and J by 1 base, 13 bases remained unmatched.

V usage is TRBV10-2 and J usage is TRBJ1-3; the D gene is possibly TRBD1 (5 bases). Germline values: CDR1 WSHSY, CDR2 SAAADI. The CDR3 extends over 15 amino acids. V lost 2 bases and J lost 4, with 12 bases in between. CDR3 in DNA: TGCGCCAGCAGTGAGGATGGGGCGCAGGGAAACACCATATATTTT. Protein sequence: CASSEDGAQGNTIYF.

This clone was recorded many times. The CDR3 bases are TGTGCCAGCAGCCAAGACAGGACCTCTGGCTACACCTTC. This encodes CASSQDRTSGYTF. The chain is built from TRBV3-1 (or the pseudogene TRBV3-2) and TRBJ1-2; D ambiguous. The V end lost 0 bases, the J end lost 7 bases, and 9 bases lay between the germline ends. The CDR3 runs to 13 residues. The germline V gene has CDR1 LGHDT and CDR2 YNNKEL (reference sequence).

V is TRBV10-3 and J is TRBJ2-2; TRBD2 matches at 7 bases. CDR1 and CDR2 (germline): ENHRY, SYGVKD. The CDR3 covers 13 residues. V lost 10 bases to trimming and J lost 4 bases; unmatched junction nucleotides: 6. As DNA, the CDR3 is TGTGCCACGGCGGGGGAAGGCACCGGGGAGCTGTTTTTT. Residues: CATAGEGTGELFF.

V and J are TRBV19 and TRBJ1-6; 7 positions agree with TRBD1. The CDR3 runs to 13 residues. Germline trimming cut 8 bases from V and 9 bases from J; bases unmatched to any gene: 7. Germline V CDR1 and CDR2: LNHDA, SQIVND (reference sequence). The CDR3 here is CASSTGKRSPLHF. CDR3 DNA: TGTGCCAGTTCGACAGGGAAGCGTTCACCCCTCCACTTT.

This clone has a handful of counts. This chain connects TRBV28 to TRBJ2-7; D remains ambiguous. V gave up 10 bases and J gave up 5 bases, with 9 bases separating them. CDR1 and CDR2 (germline): MDHEN, SYDVKM. This CDR3 region has 10 residues. For the CDR3, the DNA is TGTGCCACCCAGGTAAACGAGCAGTACTTC. It codes for CATQVNEQYF.

This clone occurred a few times. This chain links TRBV19 with TRBJ1-2; D gene unclear. This CDR3 comprises 14 residues. Trimming pared 5 bases from V and 1 base from J, leaving 11 bases between. Germline assignment: CDR1 LNHDA and CDR2 SQIVND (reference sequence). The CDR3 bases are TGTGCCAGTAGTCTGAGGGCAGTTAACTATGGCTACACCTTC. Its translation is CASSLRAVNYGYTF.

This chain connects TRBV5-1 to TRBJ1-1; TRBD1 agrees at 7 bases. Germline CDR1 reads SGHRS; CDR2 reads YFSETQ. V gave up 8 bases and J gave up 6 bases; unmatched junction bases: 13. The CDR3 runs to 14 residues. DNA for the CDR3: TGCGCCAGTTACCTATCCGGGACAGATGCTGAAGCTTTCTTT. Amino acids: CASYLSGTDAEAFF.

This clone was seen a few times. The rearrangement links TRBV18 to TRBJ1-4; D gene uncertain. Germline lookup yields CDR1 KGHSH and CDR2 LQKENI. The CDR3 is 17 amino acids. The V and J ends lost 4 bases and 2 bases respectively, with 17 bases between them. The CDR3 spells CASSLRPFTGTNEKLFF. CDR3 sequence (DNA): TGTGCCAGCTCACTACGTCCTTTTACCGGCACTAATGAAAAACTGTTTTTT.

The gene calls are TRBV28 and TRBJ1-5, with D uncertain. Germline V gene lookup returns CDR1 MDHEN and CDR2 SYDVKM. CDR3 size: 14 residues. V gave up 3 bases and J gave up 3 bases, with 9 bases separating them. This chain's CDR3 is CASSFVGFNQPQHF. In DNA form, the CDR3 reads TGTGCCAGCAGTTTTGTGGGGTTCAATCAGCCCCAGCATTTT. Full variable domain (rest looked up from reference TRBV28 and TRBJ1-5): DVKVTQSSRYLVKRTGEKVFLECVQDMDHENMFWYRQDPGLGLRLIYFSYDVKMKEKGDIPEGYSVSREKKERFSLILESASTNQTSMYLCASSFVGFNQPQHFGDGTRLSIL.

The V gene is TRBV19, the J gene TRBJ1-1; D gene ambiguous. Germline lookup yields CDR1 LNHDA and CDR2 SQIVND (reference sequence). V lost 7 bases and J lost 1, with 16 bases in between. The CDR3 extends over 15 amino acids. The CDR3 DNA follows: TGTGCCAGTACCCTGAGACCGGGGTCGAACACTGAAGCTTTCTTT. It specifies CASTLRPGSNTEAFF.

The CDR3 spells CASSSQGWNEKLFF. The CDR3 nucleotides read TGTGCCAGCAGCTCCCAGGGGTGGAATGAAAAACTGTTTTTT. J is TRBJ1-4 and V is TRBV13, with D possibly matching TRBD1 (6 bases). V lost 4 bases and J 5 bases, leaving 11 bases between the germline ends. The CDR3 runs to 14 residues. Germline CDR1 and CDR2: PRHDT and FYEKMQ (reference sequence).

The rearrangement joins TRBV7-9 to TRBJ2-6; D is ambiguous. Trimming removed 6 bases from V and 9 bases from J, with 9 bases in between. This CDR3 region has 12 residues. Germline-derived CDR1 and CDR2 are SEHNR and FQNEAQ (reference sequence). This CDR3 reads CASSLDGNVLTF. In DNA form, the CDR3 reads TGTGCCAGCAGTCTGGACGGCAACGTCCTGACTTTC. Full variable domain (outside the CDR3, taken from reference TRBV7-9 and TRBJ2-6): DTGVSQNPRHKITKRGQNVTFRCDPISEHNRLYWYRQTLGQGPEFLTYFQNEAQLEKSRLLSDRFSAERPKGSFSTLEIQRTEQGDSAMYLCASSLDGNVLTFGAGSRLTVL.

V is TRBV5-1 and J is TRBJ2-5; D not certain. The CDR3 extends over 14 amino acids. CDR1 and CDR2 (germline): SGHRS, YFSETQ. Trimming stripped 3 bases from V and 7 bases from J, with 16 bases between. The CDR3 DNA sequence: TGCGCCAGCAGCTCCGCCCGGACCGGCGGGACCCAGTACTTC. It specifies CASSSARTGGTQYF.

The chain links TRBV6-6 to TRBJ2-5; D remains unclear. V shed 0 bases and J shed 2 bases, with 7 bases lying between them. CDR1 and CDR2 from the germline V gene are MNHNY and SVGAGI (reference sequence). The CDR3 sequence is 14 residues long. The CDR3 loop is CASSYSGSQETQYF. CDR3 DNA: TGTGCCAGCAGTTACTCGGGGTCACAAGAGACCCAGTACTTC.

The V and J genes are TRBV28 and TRBJ1-1; D call uncertain. V was trimmed by 4 bases and J by 10 bases, leaving 16 bases between them. Germline V gene data show CDR1 as MDHEN and CDR2 as SYDVKM. The CDR3 sequence is 13 residues long. CDR3 protein: CASSSSKAFGAFF. In nucleotides, the CDR3 is TGTGCCAGCAGTTCCTCTAAGGCCTTTGGAGCTTTCTTT. The full variable domain, completed using reference TRBV28 and TRBJ1-1, is DVKVTQSSRYLVKRTGEKVFLECVQDMDHENMFWYRQDPGLGLRLIYFSYDVKMKEKGDIPEGYSVSREKKERFSLILESASTNQTSMYLCASSSSKAFGAFFGQGTRLTVV.

J is TRBJ2-6 and V is TRBV6-1, with D tentatively TRBD2 (5 bases). Looked up from germline, CDR1 is MNHNS and CDR2 is SASEGT. CDR3 length: 16 residues. With 1 base removed from V and 0 bases from J, the gap between germline ends came to 7 bases. The CDR3, as DNA: TGTGCCAGCAGTGAAGTACGGGGCTCTGGGGCCAACGTCCTGACTTTC. Translating gives CASSEVRGSGANVLTF.

The chain is built from TRBV5-1 and TRBJ1-2; D is possibly TRBD1 (5 bases). Germline V gene lookup returns CDR1 SGHRS and CDR2 YFSETQ. The CDR3 is 14 amino acids. V was shortened by 4 bases and J by 2 bases, with 12 bases between the two germline ends. This CDR3 is CASSRDSANYGYTF. The CDR3 coding sequence is TGCGCCAGCAGCCGTGACAGTGCAAACTATGGCTACACCTTC.

In this sample, this clone turned up a few times. The chain carries TRBV19 and TRBJ2-1; 8 nucleotides align to TRBD1. Germline CDR1 LNHDA, CDR2 SQIVND (reference sequence). The V and J ends lost 2 bases and 4 bases, in that order; junction bases with no gene match: 4. The CDR3 has 15 residues. In DNA, the CDR3 is TGTGCCAGTAGTATAAGCAGGGGGCCTTACAATGAGCAGTTCTTC. Translation: CASSISRGPYNEQFF.

The gene calls are TRBV27 and TRBJ1-5; D gene unclear. Per the germline V gene, CDR1 is MNHEY and CDR2 is SMNVEV (reference sequence). The CDR3 covers 19 residues. V lost 2 bases, J lost 0 bases, and 20 bases lay in between. CDR3 region: CASSLLIKHRPYSNQPQHF. The CDR3 DNA sequence: TGTGCCAGCAGTTTACTTATCAAACACAGACCGTATAGCAATCAGCCCCAGCATTTT.

The J gene is TRBJ2-3, the V gene TRBV29-1; D uncertain. CDR3 length equals 12 residues. Trimming left V 4 bases short and J 0 bases short, with 5 bases between. CDR1 and CDR2 from the germline V gene are SQVTM and ANQGSEA. CDR3: CSVVRSTDTQYF. The CDR3 DNA reads as TGCAGCGTTGTGCGGAGCACAGATACGCAGTATTTT.

V gene TRBV3-1 (or the pseudogene TRBV3-2) combines with J gene TRBJ1-4, with 7 bases fitting TRBD1. Per germline, CDR1 LGHDT and CDR2 YNNKEL (reference sequence). V shed 4 bases and J 8 bases; nucleotides not matched to a gene: 7. This CDR3 comprises 14 residues. Written as DNA, the CDR3 is TGTGCCAGCAGCCTCCGACAGGGTGGGGAAAAACTGTTTTTT. Translation: CASSLRQGGEKLFF.

The CDR3 spells CASSLDGTGIGELFF. CDR3 nucleotides: TGTGCCAGCAGCTTAGACGGGACAGGCATCGGGGAGCTGTTTTTT. The chain combines TRBV7-9 with TRBJ2-2; 8 bases line up with TRBD1. In germline, CDR1 is SEHNR, CDR2 FQNEAQ (reference sequence). The V segment lost 1 base and the J segment 7 bases; nucleotides outside the gene matches: 5. This CDR3 contains 15 residues.

This clone appeared a few times. The chain combines TRBV27 with TRBJ2-7; D gene ambiguous. CDR1 and CDR2 (germline): MNHEY, SMNVEV (reference sequence). Trimming stripped 9 bases from V and 5 bases from J, with 17 bases between. CDR3 length: 13 residues. The CDR3 protein is CASRDPSRHEQYF. The DNA for the CDR3 is TGTGCCAGTAGAGACCCCTCTCGTCACGAGCAGTACTTC.

The J gene is TRBJ1-1, the V gene TRBV5-1, with no clear D. This CDR3 is 10 amino acids long. The germline V gene has CDR1 SGHRS and CDR2 YFSETQ. Trimming shortened V by 9 bases and J by 3 bases, and 6 bases separated the two germline ends. CDR3 nucleotides: TGCGCCACTCCGTACACTGAAGCTTTCTTT. Protein product: CATPYTEAFF.

About this clone itself: Other nucleotide sequences from this sample produce the same CDR3. The CDR3 reads CASSLAGLETQYF. DNA for the CDR3: TGTGCCAGCAGCTTGGCGGGTCTAGAGACCCAGTACTTC. This chain joins TRBV7-2 and TRBJ2-5; a possible D gene is TRBD2 (5 bases). Germline CDR1 and CDR2: SGHTA and FQGNSA. V lost 3 bases and J lost 4, with 9 bases in between. The CDR3 has 13 amino acids.

The chain couples TRBV9 to TRBJ2-2; D is undetermined. V shed 0 bases and J shed 5 bases, with 5 bases lying between them. The CDR3 extends over 13 amino acids. Germline CDR1 is SGDLS and CDR2 is YYNGEE. CDR3 nucleotide sequence: TGTGCCAGCAGCGTAGGGCCAACCGGGGAGCTGTTTTTT. Translated: CASSVGPTGELFF.